The 27 T cell receptor beta chains below were found in one sample sequenced in a study of graft-versus-host responses after intestinal transplantation. Clones were read by immunoSEQ multiplex PCR, and TCRdb kept only the in-frame ones, dropping some. The table lists under 30,000 clones, 80% to 90% of them singletons. The specimen was PBMCs, collected around 14 months after intestinal transplant. The receptors come from a human patient who received an intestinal transplant, so some T cells may come from the graft donor.

The chain employs TRBV19 and TRBJ1-2; D gene ambiguous. V was cut by 6 bases and J by 5 bases, with 16 bases left in between. In germline, CDR1 is LNHDA, CDR2 SQIVND (reference sequence). This CDR3 region has 14 residues. The CDR3 DNA follows: TGTGCCAGTAGCTTGGGAAGGGCGGAGTATGGCTACACCTTC. Translation gives CASSLGRAEYGYTF.

The V and J genes are TRBV19 and TRBJ2-1, with a weak D call TRBD2 (6 bases). CDR3 length equals 16 residues. Per germline, CDR1 LNHDA and CDR2 SQIVND (reference sequence). The V and J ends lost 3 bases and 8 bases respectively, with 20 bases between them. The CDR3 DNA reads TGTGCCAGTAGTATGGGGGGTCTCCTTTCTCGGGATGAGCAGTTCTTC. The encoded protein is CASSMGGLLSRDEQFF.

The chain joins TRBV5-3 to TRBJ1-2; D may be TRBD1 (6 bases). TRBV5-3 is an ORF, with its function uncertain. Trimming removed 0 bases from V and 8 bases from J, with 23 bases in between. The CDR3 runs 17 residues. The CDR3 DNA reads as TGTGCCAGAAGCTTGGGGTCCGGGGGGCGCGGTCGATTAGGCTACACCTTC. Its protein is CARSLGSGGRGRLGYTF.

The sample holds one count of this clone. The CDR3 here is CASSQWMHGYTF. The DNA for the CDR3 is TGCGCCAGCAGTCAATGGATGCATGGCTACACCTTC. The genes are TRBV23-1 and TRBJ1-2; D is undetermined. TRBV23-1 is an ORF, with its function uncertain. This CDR3 is 12 amino acids long. The V gene lost 1 base and the J gene lost 6 bases, with 6 bases spanning the gap.

There are a few counts of this clone. The CDR3 coding sequence is TGCGCCAGCAGCGGCGGGGGAGGGCCGCAAGAGACCCAGTACTTC. It specifies CASSGGGGPQETQYF. The J gene is TRBJ2-5, the V gene TRBV5-1; 7 nucleotides match TRBD2. CDR3 length equals 15 residues. Trimming removed 4 bases from V and 2 bases from J; junction bases left unmatched: 8. The germline V gene encodes CDR1 SGHRS and CDR2 YFSETQ. The variable domain in full, completed from reference TRBV5-1 and TRBJ2-5, reads KAGVTQTPRYLIKTRGQQVTLSCSPISGHRSVSWYQQTPGQGLQFLFEYFSETQRNKGNFPGRFSGRQFSNSRSEMNVSTLELGDSALYLCASSGGGGPQETQYFGPGTRLLVL.

J is TRBJ2-3 and V is TRBV9; no reliable D call. Germline V gene lookup returns CDR1 SGDLS and CDR2 YYNGEE. Trimming cost V 3 bases and J 6 bases, with 8 bases left between them. This CDR3 is built from 12 residues. Here the CDR3 reads CASSDSFDTQYF. In nucleotides, the CDR3 is TGTGCCAGCAGCGACTCGTTCGATACGCAGTATTTT. Filled out from reference TRBV9 and TRBJ2-3, the complete variable domain reads DSGVTQTPKHLITATGQRVTLRCSPRSGDLSVYWYQQSLDQGLQFLIQYYNGEERAKGNILERFSAQQFPDLHSELNLSSLELGDSALYFCASSDSFDTQYFGPGTRLTVL.

The V and J genes are TRBV5-1 and TRBJ2-1, with a weak D call TRBD1 (6 bases). This CDR3 is 15 amino acids long. CDR1 is SGHRS, CDR2 YFSETQ, per germline. V was clipped by 1 base and J by 6 bases, with 14 bases between them. This chain's CDR3 is CASSLFGDIANEQFF. The CDR3 region has the DNA TGCGCCAGCAGCTTGTTTGGGGACATTGCCAATGAGCAGTTCTTC.

The CDR3 is CATRAGTAPVGEQYF. CDR3 bases: TGTGCCACCCGAGCCGGGACAGCCCCCGTCGGCGAGCAGTACTTC. The chain uses TRBV6-1 and TRBJ2-7, with 7 bases lining up with TRBD1. The CDR3 runs 15 residues. The germline V gene has CDR1 MNHNS and CDR2 SASEGT. Trimming removed 10 bases from V and 6 bases from J; junction bases left unmatched: 18.

This sequence joins TRBV23-1 and TRBJ2-3; D is perhaps TRBD1 or TRBD2 (6 bases each). TRBV23-1 belongs to the ORF category, with a function that is uncertain. V gave up 2 bases and J gave up 0 bases, with 9 bases separating them. The CDR3 spans 15 residues. CDR3 sequence: CASSQTGTSTDTQYF. CDR3 sequence (DNA): TGCGCCAGCAGTCAAACAGGGACTAGCACAGATACGCAGTATTTT.

The V and J genes are TRBV28 and TRBJ2-2, with D possibly being TRBD1 or TRBD2 (6 bases each). The CDR3 consists of 16 residues. Germline V lookup: CDR1 MDHEN, CDR2 SYDVKM. The ends were cut back, 4 bases at V and 5 bases at J, with 17 bases in the middle. Here the CDR3 DNA reads TGTGCCAGCAGTTCCCCGGGGGCCCGAAAAACCGGGGAGCTGTTTTTT. The encoded protein is CASSSPGARKTGELFF.

The gene calls are TRBV5-1 and TRBJ1-4, with D possibly matching TRBD1 (5 bases). CDR3 length: 14 amino acids. Trimming shortened V by 4 bases and J by 8 bases, and 15 bases separated the two germline ends. Germline V lookup: CDR1 SGHRS, CDR2 YFSETQ. The CDR3 DNA reads as TGCGCCAGCAGCCGGGCGGCTCCAGGGGAAAAACTGTTTTTT. It yields the protein CASSRAAPGEKLFF.

The genes are TRBV2 and TRBJ2-5, with 9 bases identical to TRBD2. The V and J ends lost 3 bases and 5 bases, in that order; junction bases with no gene match: 10. Germline CDR1 reads SNHLY; CDR2 reads FYNNEI. The CDR3 extends over 16 amino acids. CDR3 sequence reads: CASSDGLAGVGETQYF. CDR3 sequence (DNA): TGTGCCAGCAGTGACGGTTTAGCGGGAGTTGGGGAGACCCAGTACTTC.

The chain combines TRBV18 with TRBJ2-1, with TRBD2 matching 10 bases. Per germline, CDR1 KGHSH and CDR2 LQKENI. The J segment lost 6 bases and the V segment lost 6 bases, leaving 8 bases of the junction unmatched. The CDR3 is 15 amino acids. The CDR3 spells CASSRAGGPFNEQFF. The CDR3 DNA is TGTGCCAGCTCCAGAGCGGGAGGGCCTTTCAATGAGCAGTTCTTC.

In this sample, this clone turned up a few times. The chain has TRBV6-1 and TRBJ1-5, with a tentative D call TRBD1 (5 bases). The CDR3 has 13 amino acids. CDR1 is MNHNS, CDR2 SASEGT, per germline. Trimming removed 5 bases from V and 4 bases from J, with 9 bases in between. CDR3 loop: CASSRAGNQPQHF. The CDR3 coding sequence is TGTGCCAGCAGTAGGGCAGGGAATCAGCCCCAGCATTTT.

This chain joins TRBV4-2 and TRBJ1-3, with D uncertain. CDR3 length: 14 amino acids. Germline lookup yields CDR1 LGHNA and CDR2 YNFKEQ. V was trimmed by 1 base and J by 2 bases, leaving 6 bases between them. For the CDR3, the DNA is TGTGCCAGCAGCCAAGGGGTCCCTGGAAACACCATATATTTT. Translation: CASSQGVPGNTIYF.

This chain connects TRBV11-3 to TRBJ2-7; TRBD1 is a possible D gene (5 bases). The ends were cut back, 1 base at V and 4 bases at J, with 17 bases in the middle. This CDR3 spans 16 amino acids. Germline CDR1 SGHNT, CDR2 YENEEA. CDR3 residues: CASSLAYSAGIYEQYF. In DNA form, the CDR3 reads TGTGCCAGCAGCTTAGCGTATTCGGCAGGGATTTACGAGCAGTACTTC.

The chain couples TRBV6-5 to TRBJ1-1; tentatively, D is TRBD1 (6 bases). The CDR3 spans 11 residues. The V end was cut by 7 bases, the J end by 6 bases, with 9 bases between. CDR1 MNHEY and CDR2 SVGAGI come from the germline V gene. The CDR3 protein is CASTQGSEAFF. CDR3 bases: TGTGCCAGCACCCAGGGGTCTGAAGCTTTCTTT.

This clone was seen a handful of times. The V call is TRBV4-1, the J call TRBJ1-3, with D uncertain. V lost 1 base and J lost 3, with 10 bases in between. Germline lookup yields CDR1 MGHRA and CDR2 YSYEKL. The length of the CDR3 is 15 residues. The CDR3 sequence is CASSQGPTVGNTIYF. The CDR3 coding sequence is TGCGCCAGCAGCCAAGGGCCGACGGTTGGAAACACCATATATTTT.

The chain recombines TRBV5-1 with TRBJ2-1, with 9 bases matching TRBD1. Trimming took 0 bases from V and 8 from J; bases not matched to a gene: 18. The CDR3 runs 19 residues. CDR1 and CDR2 (germline): SGHRS, YFSETQ. CDR3 sequence (DNA): TGCGCCAGCAGCTTGGCTTACCTACCCGGACAGGGGTTCGTCTATGAGCAGTTCTTC. Amino acids: CASSLAYLPGQGFVYEQFF.

The rearrangement uses TRBV6-6 and TRBJ1-2, with TRBD1 identical over 8 bases. This CDR3 is 13 amino acids long. V was pared by 5 bases and J by 2 bases, with 1 base of the junction left unmatched. Germline lookup yields CDR1 MNHNY and CDR2 SVGAGI (reference sequence). The CDR3 sequence: CASSRDRNYGYTF. DNA for the CDR3: TGTGCCAGCAGTCGGGACAGGAACTATGGCTACACCTTC.

V gene TRBV25-1 combines with J gene TRBJ2-6; 10 positions agree with TRBD2. V lost 3 bases, J lost 4 bases, and 6 bases stayed unmatched. The germline gives CDR1 MGHDK, CDR2 SYGVNS. CDR3 size: 17 residues. The CDR3 is CASSDSGTSVGANVLTF. In nucleotides, the CDR3 is TGTGCCAGCAGTGACTCCGGGACTAGCGTAGGGGCCAACGTCCTGACTTTC.

The DNA for the CDR3 is TGTGCCAGCTCGGAGACAGGTGGTGAGACCCAGTACTTC. It specifies CASSETGGETQYF. The chain couples TRBV18 to TRBJ2-5, with a possible D match to TRBD1 (6 bases). V was cut by 6 bases and J by 5 bases, with 13 bases left in between. The germline V gene has CDR1 KGHSH and CDR2 LQKENI. The CDR3 runs to 13 residues.

The chain carries TRBV7-5 and TRBJ1-4; TRBD1 was called by the table and not checked on the DNA. TRBV7-5 is a recognized pseudogene. This CDR3 contains 16 residues. The CDR3 DNA follows: TGTGCCAGAAGCTTAAGGTCCAGGGGCCGGGATGAAAAACTGTTTTTT. Its protein is CARSLRSRGRDEKLFF.

This sequence joins TRBV28 and TRBJ1-2; TRBD1 is a possible D gene (5 bases). From germline, CDR1 is MDHEN and CDR2 SYDVKM. Trimming shortened V by 5 bases and J by 8 bases, and 15 bases separated the two germline ends. This CDR3 has 13 amino acids. The CDR3 DNA reads TGTGCCAGCAGTCTAAGGCGAGGGGACGGCTACACCTTC. Its protein product is CASSLRRGDGYTF.

The chain combines TRBV29-1 with TRBJ2-2; TRBD2 might be the D (5 bases). CDR3 length: 16 residues. The V gene's germline CDR1 is SQVTM and CDR2 ANQGSEA. Trimming took 0 bases from V and 1 from J, leaving 12 bases between them. CDR3 DNA: TGCAGCGTTGAAGATAGGCTAGCCCAGAACACCGGGGAGCTGTTTTTT. Its translation: CSVEDRLAQNTGELFF.

Comment on this clone: The junction departs from germline at one end; a sequencing error may be responsible. V gene TRBV30 combines with J gene TRBJ1-4, with 7 bases lining up with TRBD1. Germline lookup yields CDR1 GTSNPN and CDR2 SVGIG (reference sequence). The CDR3 runs to 11 residues. The CDR3 DNA follows: TGTGCCTGGAGTATAGGGTCGGGACAGACTTTT. Protein sequence: CAWSIGSGQTF.

This chain uses TRBV7-8 with TRBJ2-7, with D perhaps matching TRBD1 (6 bases). The CDR3 length is 14 residues. Trimming took off 5 bases at V and 7 bases at J, with 18 bases between the two ends. In germline, CDR1 is SGHVS, CDR2 FQNEAQ. The CDR3, as DNA: TGTGCCAGCAGCCTCAGCTCGGCAGGGGTTGAGCAGTACTTC. Protein product: CASSLSSAGVEQYF.